Listed below are T cell receptor beta chains from one sample, sequenced in a study of blood T cell repertoires in COVID-19. Sequencing used immunoSEQ multiplex PCR; TCRdb keeps in-frame clones, though not all of them. Here the sample spans tens of thousands of clones, 87% being singletons. The specimen sequenced was peripheral blood. These receptors all stem from a man over 45 with active COVID-19. Both conserved end residues are part of each CDR3. Fields, in order: clone size, D gene, J gene, V gene, CDR3 DNA, CDR3 protein. The D gene is left open where the match is weak. Size tells how often a clone was seen (once, few, many) or the class of an expanded clone, and some rows leave it out.

>-|TRBD2|TRBJ2-7|TRBV5-1
TGCGCCAGCAGCTTAGGACTAGCGGGGAACTACGAGCAGTACTTC
CASSLGLAGNYEQYF
>few|TRBD1|TRBJ1-5|TRBV4-3
TGCGCCAGCAGCCAAGAAGGGGGCCGGCAGCCCCAGCATTTT
CASSQEGGRQPQHF
>-|TRBD2|TRBJ2-1|TRBV6-5
TGTGCCAGCAGTTCCCGGGGGGGGATCAACAATGAGCAGTTCTTC
CASSSRGGINNEQFF
>-|-|TRBJ2-2|TRBV7-2
TGTGCCAGCAGCAACACAGGGACCGGGGAGCTGTTTTTT
CASSNTGTGELFF
>-|-|TRBJ1-4|TRBV19
TGTGCCAGTAGTCCAGATGTATCAAATGAAAAACTGTTTTTT
CASSPDVSNEKLFF
>-|-|TRBJ1-2|TRBV29-1
TGCAGCGTTATTACCTCGGGCCGCGGACAGTTAAGCTATGGCTACACCTTC
CSVITSGRGQLSYGYTF
>-|-|TRBJ2-3|TRBV18
TGTGCCAGCTCGCCGGTAGCTATCACAGATACGCAGTATTTT
CASSPVAITDTQYF
>-|TRBD2|TRBJ2-7|TRBV19
TGTGCCAGTAGTCCCCGTGGTAGCGGGAGGGGATACGAGCAGTACTTC
CASSPRGSGRGYEQYF
>-|-|TRBJ2-3|TRBV27
TGTGCCAGCAGTACCGCCGGGTTAGGAGATACGCAGTATTTT
CASSTAGLGDTQYF
>-|TRBD1|TRBJ1-2|TRBV24-1
TGTGCCACCAGTACAGGGGTAGACTACACCTTC
CATSTGVDYTF
>-|TRBD1|TRBJ2-2|TRBV7-9
TGTGCCAGCAGCTTACGGACAGGGAACACCGGGGAGCTGTTTTTT
CASSLRTGNTGELFF
>once|TRBD2|TRBJ2-7|TRBV7-6
TGTGCCAGCAGCTTACGGGGGGGTCCTTCCTACGAGCAGTACTTC
CASSLRGGPSYEQYF
>-|-|TRBJ1-2|TRBV7-9
TGTGCCAGCAGTAGACTCATCAACTATGGCTACACCTTC
CASSRLINYGYTF
>-|-|TRBJ1-1|TRBV5-1
TGCGCCAGCAGCCGGGTTGGGGGCCCTCTGAACACTGAAGCTTTCTTT
CASSRVGGPLNTEAFF
>-|TRBD2|TRBJ2-1|TRBV7-2
TGTGCCAGCAGCATTTACGTAACTAGCGGGAGATTAGACAATGAGCAGTTCTTC
CASSIYVTSGRLDNEQFF
>-|TRBD1|TRBJ2-7|TRBV3-1/TRBV3-2
TGTGCCAGCAGCCCTCTAAACAGGGGAAACGAGCAGTACTTC
CASSPLNRGNEQYF
>-|-|TRBJ2-5|TRBV27
TGTGCCAGCAGTTTTGGCAGTATCCAAGAGACCCAGTACTTC
CASSFGSIQETQYF